Given below is one TCR beta chain in context. Germline CDR1 and CDR2: SGHDN and FVKESK. The CDR3 covers 18 residues. Trimming removed 0 bases from V and 4 bases from J; junction bases left unmatched: 9. This entry belongs to a study of blood T cell repertoires in COVID-19. Some clones are missing from TCRdb's copy, which holds only in-frame ones; the method was immunoSEQ multiplex PCR. The sample includes 200,000 to 250,000 clones, approximately 90% of them seen just once. Sample: peripheral blood. This TCR came from a woman in her forties who had recovered from COVID-19. V and J are TRBV14 and TRBJ2-1; 10 bases agree with TRBD2. The CDR3 DNA reads TGTGCCAGCAGCCAAGAAGGGGGTGCTAGCGGGAGATACAATGAGCAGTTCTTC. Protein product: CASSQEGGASGRYNEQFF.